This T cell receptor beta chain was sequenced for a study of CD8+ T cells in alopecia areata. Across the study: The study gave tofacitinib for 6 to 18 months, then 6 months off drug.

Notes on the study in general: Scalp and blood samples kept many expanded lesional clones throughout tofacitinib. Scalp sample data also include resident alphabeta T cells from normal skin. Expanded CD8+ clones among the top 100, and scalp clonality, were significantly decreased by tofacitinib.

This clone has only a few counts. Its target is not known. CDR3 length: 15 amino acids. J was trimmed by 5 bases and V by 0 bases; bases with no gene match: 5. The germline CDR1 and CDR2 sequences are SGHKS and YYEKEE (reference sequence). As the sequencing template, cDNA was produced by extracting RNA and reverse transcribing it. Produced via immunoSEQ multiplex PCR; TCRdb's table is partial and in-frame only. The repertoire holds 170,000 or so clones, with 65% as singletons. Specified treatment: oral pan-JAK inhibitor, 5-10 mg twice daily. This clonotype was obtained from a human donor with alopecia areata. This material consisted of CD4+ T cells sorted from blood, taken at week 4, from a patient treated with tofacitinib. The chain couples TRBV5-5 to TRBJ1-2; 9 bases line up with TRBD1. CDR3 coding DNA: TGTGCCAGCAGCTTGGCCCTGGGACAGGGTTATGGCTACACCTTC. This gives the protein CASSLALGQGYGYTF.